Below are 24 T cell receptor beta chains sequenced from a single sample in a study of blood T cell repertoires in COVID-19. This table comes from immunoSEQ multiplex PCR, and its TCRdb copy is limited to in-frame clones, with some not included. The sample includes 150,000 to 200,000 clones, more than 70% of them seen just once. The specimen sequenced was peripheral blood. These receptor sequences come from a middle-aged man with active or convalescent COVID-19.

This chain uses TRBV5-4 with TRBJ1-1; 10 bases agree with TRBD1. This CDR3 comprises 14 residues. Germline V gene lookup returns CDR1 SGHNT and CDR2 YYREEE (reference sequence). J lost 1 base, V lost 4 bases, and 1 base had no gene match. DNA of the CDR3: TGTGCCAGCAGCGGGGACAGGGGGAACACTGAAGCTTTCTTT. It encodes CASSGDRGNTEAFF.

This chain joins TRBV5-6 and TRBJ1-5; no definite D call. Germline V gene data show CDR1 as SGHDT and CDR2 as YYEEEE. Trimming took off 3 bases at V and 5 bases at J, with 12 bases between the two ends. CDR3 length: 14 amino acids. The CDR3 is CASSSESGDQPQHF. The DNA for the CDR3 is TGTGCCAGCAGCTCCGAGTCAGGTGATCAGCCCCAGCATTTT.

The chain carries TRBV28 and TRBJ2-1; 7 bases align to TRBD2. Germline CDR1 reads MDHEN; CDR2 reads SYDVKM. This CDR3 spans 14 amino acids. The V and J ends lost 7 bases and 5 bases, in that order; junction bases with no gene match: 8. The CDR3 DNA is TGTGCCAGCACACGGCTAGCGGAGAACAATGAGCAGTTCTTC. Residues: CASTRLAENNEQFF.

J is TRBJ1-2 and V is TRBV6-1; D gene unclear. The CDR3 has 16 amino acids. Germline loops: CDR1 MNHNS, CDR2 SASEGT. V shed 3 bases and J shed 0 bases, with 14 bases lying between them. In nucleotides, the CDR3 is TGTGCCAGCAGTGAGGCGGGCGGGGTAACTAACTATGGCTACACCTTC. It translates to CASSEAGGVTNYGYTF.

J is TRBJ2-7 and V is TRBV9; 8 bases match TRBD2. The V gene's germline CDR1 is SGDLS and CDR2 YYNGEE. Trimming removed 4 bases from V and 2 bases from J; junction bases left unmatched: 5. This CDR3 region has 14 residues. Written as DNA, the CDR3 is TGTGCCAGCAGCCCCGGGGGGGGGCCCTACGAGCAGTACTTC. This encodes CASSPGGGPYEQYF. Variable domain in full (rest from reference TRBV9 and TRBJ2-7): DSGVTQTPKHLITATGQRVTLRCSPRSGDLSVYWYQQSLDQGLQFLIQYYNGEERAKGNILERFSAQQFPDLHSELNLSSLELGDSALYFCASSPGGGPYEQYFGPGTRLTVT.

The chain carries TRBV28 and TRBJ2-3, with D possibly TRBD2 on 7 matching bases. Germline V gene lookup returns CDR1 MDHEN and CDR2 SYDVKM. The CDR3 is 13 residues long. The V end was cut by 8 bases, the J end by 6 bases, with 15 bases between. The CDR3: CASGLGGTDTQYF. For the CDR3, the DNA is TGTGCCAGCGGACTAGGGGGGACGGATACGCAGTATTTT.

The chain is built from TRBV5-6 and TRBJ2-5, with 8 positions matching TRBD2. Per the germline V gene, CDR1 is SGHDT and CDR2 is YYEEEE. This CDR3 comprises 14 residues. J was trimmed by 5 bases and V by 0 bases; bases with no gene match: 3. CDR3 in DNA: TGTGCCAGCAGCTTGGATAGCGGGGCCGAGACCCAGTACTTC. Encoded protein: CASSLDSGAETQYF.

This clone showed up just once. The chain couples TRBV19 to TRBJ1-2; D is uncertain. Deletions cut 5 bases from V and 3 bases from J, with 13 bases between. CDR1 and CDR2 (germline): LNHDA, SQIVND (reference sequence). The CDR3 loop spans 14 amino acids. In nucleotides, the CDR3 is TGTGCCAGTAGTGCCCACGGGAGGGACTATGGCTACACCTTC. Amino acids: CASSAHGRDYGYTF.

The chain joins TRBV2 to TRBJ1-6; 11 positions match TRBD1. Trimming removed 6 bases from V and 7 bases from J; junction bases left unmatched: 5. The length of the CDR3 is 15 residues. CDR1 is SNHLY and CDR2 is FYNNEI in the germline V gene. As DNA, the CDR3 is TGTGCCAGCAGCATCCGGGACAGGGGGAATTCACCCCTCCACTTT. Translation gives CASSIRDRGNSPLHF.

V is TRBV6-1 and J is TRBJ2-5; D is perhaps TRBD1 (5 bases). The CDR3 has 14 amino acids. CDR1 and CDR2 from the germline V gene are MNHNS and SASEGT. V lost 1 base and J 4 bases, leaving 10 bases between the germline ends. This CDR3 is CASSEVDSRETQYF. The CDR3 DNA follows: TGTGCCAGCAGTGAAGTCGACAGCCGAGAGACCCAGTACTTC.

The V call is TRBV6-5, the J call TRBJ1-6, with a tentative D call TRBD1 (5 bases). The CDR3 spans 14 residues. Trimming removed 11 bases at V and 3 bases at J, with 14 bases between. The V gene's germline CDR1 is MNHEY and CDR2 SVGAGI. This CDR3 is CAARGGDYNSPLHF. CDR3 nucleotide sequence: TGTGCCGCCCGGGGAGGGGACTATAATTCACCCCTCCACTTT.

The rearrangement uses TRBV30 and TRBJ1-1; D possibly corresponds to TRBD1 (5 bases). This CDR3 has 13 amino acids. V was cut by 0 bases and J by 1 base, with 6 bases left in between. The germline V gene encodes CDR1 GTSNPN and CDR2 SVGIG (reference sequence). Written as DNA, the CDR3 is TGTGCCTGGAGTGTCAGGGAGAACACTGAAGCTTTCTTT. Protein sequence: CAWSVRENTEAFF.

This clone was picked up a small number of times. V is TRBV19 and J is TRBJ1-2; TRBD1 is a possible D gene (5 bases). V was cut by 3 bases and J by 1 base, with 9 bases left in between. The CDR3 has 14 residues. Germline V lookup: CDR1 LNHDA, CDR2 SQIVND (reference sequence). CDR3 DNA sequence: TGTGCCAGTAGTATTCGGGACTTTAACTATGGCTACACCTTC. Residues: CASSIRDFNYGYTF.

This clone was counted once. This chain connects TRBV7-9 to TRBJ2-7; D perhaps matches TRBD1 (6 bases). Germline-derived CDR1 and CDR2 are SEHNR and FQNEAQ (reference sequence). CDR3 length equals 17 residues. Deletions cut 1 base from V and 1 base from J, with 17 bases between. The CDR3 bases are TGTGCCAGCAGCTTAGGCCCCACACAGGGCCGATCCTACGAGCAGTACTTC. Translating it yields CASSLGPTQGRSYEQYF.

The chain combines TRBV5-4 with TRBJ1-2, with D perhaps matching TRBD1 (6 bases). V lost 7 bases to trimming and J lost 2 bases, with 21 bases between them. The CDR3 is made up of 16 amino acids. CDR1 SGHNT and CDR2 YYREEE come from the germline V gene (reference sequence). In nucleotides, the CDR3 is TGTGCCAGCGCACAGACCGGGACACCATTAAACTATGGCTACACCTTC. Translated: CASAQTGTPLNYGYTF. The full variable domain, completed using reference TRBV5-4 and TRBJ1-2, is ETGVTQSPTHLIKTRGQQVTLRCSSQSGHNTVSWYQQALGQGPQFIFQYYREEENGRGNFPPRFSGLQFPNYSSELNVNALELDDSALYLCASAQTGTPLNYGYTFGSGTRLTVV.

The chain carries TRBV2 and TRBJ2-1; 10 bases fit TRBD1. The CDR3 length is 14 residues. The ends lost 7 bases at V and 5 bases at J; junction bases unmatched: 5. Germline V lookup: CDR1 SNHLY, CDR2 FYNNEI. CDR3 region: CASMQDRGDNEQFF. The CDR3 DNA reads as TGTGCCAGCATGCAGGACAGGGGGGACAATGAGCAGTTCTTC.

The J gene is TRBJ2-1, the V gene TRBV19; weak D call: TRBD2 (6 bases). This CDR3 comprises 16 residues. Trimming removed 3 bases from V and 3 bases from J, with 15 bases in between. Germline CDR1 reads LNHDA; CDR2 reads SQIVND (reference sequence). The CDR3 sequence: CASSMRLATVYNEQFF. The CDR3 DNA sequence: TGTGCCAGTAGTATGCGGCTAGCGACTGTCTACAATGAGCAGTTCTTC.

V is TRBV9 and J is TRBJ2-7; 8 bases map to TRBD1. In germline, CDR1 is SGDLS, CDR2 YYNGEE. This CDR3 has 14 amino acids. V shed 2 bases and J 6 bases; nucleotides not matched to a gene: 7. The DNA of the CDR3 is TGTGCCAGCAGCGTTTCGACAGGGGCCCGCGAGCAGTACTTC. Protein product: CASSVSTGAREQYF.

Remarks on this clone: The sample holds other DNA sequences that translate to the same CDR3. The chain has TRBV6-1 and TRBJ2-7; D call uncertain. The germline V and J ends were trimmed by 2 bases and 4 bases, with 6 bases remaining between them. This CDR3 region has 12 residues. Germline CDR1 MNHNS, CDR2 SASEGT. The CDR3 DNA sequence: TGTGCCAGCAGTGAAACAACGTACGAGCAGTACTTC. It specifies CASSETTYEQYF.

This clone showed up just a few times. The chain couples TRBV27 to TRBJ1-1, with no clear D. Germline CDR1 reads MNHEY; CDR2 reads SMNVEV (reference sequence). The CDR3 loop spans 13 amino acids. V shed 2 bases and J shed 0 bases, with 4 bases lying between them. CDR3 loop: CASSLQMNTEAFF. The DNA of the CDR3 is TGTGCCAGCAGTTTACAAATGAACACTGAAGCTTTCTTT.

V is TRBV9 and J is TRBJ2-5; 10 nucleotides line up with TRBD2. CDR3 length equals 16 residues. From germline, CDR1 is SGDLS and CDR2 YYNGEE. V gave up 3 bases and J gave up 5 bases; unmatched junction bases: 10. CDR3 amino acids: CASSAGALAGVETQYF. The CDR3 region has the DNA TGTGCCAGCAGCGCCGGAGCCCTAGCGGGGGTGGAGACCCAGTACTTC.

The chain joins TRBV27 to TRBJ2-4; 10 nucleotides line up with TRBD2. Germline values: CDR1 MNHEY, CDR2 SMNVEV (reference sequence). V dropped 2 bases and J dropped 0; count of bases not matched to a gene: 13. The length of the CDR3 is 20 residues. The CDR3 coding sequence is TGTGCCAGCAGTTTAGCCCCTAGCGGGGGCCGTTTAGTAGCCAAAAACATTCAGTACTTC. It specifies CASSLAPSGGRLVAKNIQYF.

The DNA of the CDR3 is TGTGCCTGGAGTGTACGGGGAATCGGTCAGAATAATTCACCCCTCCACTTT. This codes for CAWSVRGIGQNNSPLHF. The V and J genes are TRBV30 and TRBJ1-6; D not resolved. Germline lookup yields CDR1 GTSNPN and CDR2 SVGIG (reference sequence). The CDR3 sequence is 17 residues long. V gave up 0 bases and J gave up 5 bases, with 17 bases separating them.

About this clone itself: The same CDR3 is also encoded by other DNA sequences in this sample. The rearrangement uses TRBV3-1 (or the pseudogene TRBV3-2) and TRBJ1-1; D might be TRBD1 (6 bases). Germline V gives CDR1 LGHDT, CDR2 YNNKEL (reference sequence). The V end lost 4 bases, the J end lost 3 bases, and 9 bases lay between the germline ends. The CDR3 extends over 13 amino acids. CDR3 protein: CASSLDRDTEAFF. As DNA, the CDR3 is TGTGCCAGCAGCCTGGACAGAGACACTGAAGCTTTCTTT.